This entry lists 21 T cell receptor beta chains sequenced from one sample in a study of shared clonotypes between healthy human individuals. Naive CD8 cells were CD45RO-negative, positively selected for CCR7, excluding terminally differentiated effector memory CD45RA+ cells. The method was immunoSEQ multiplex PCR; TCRdb's version includes in-frame clones alone and lacks a portion of them. The sample contains roughly 2,000,000 clones, less than 95% of which appear only once. What was sequenced was naive CD8+ T cells sorted from blood. Every receptor here comes from a man younger than 35 in good health.

The V call is TRBV4-1, the J call TRBJ2-7; D might be TRBD2 (6 bases). Germline V gene sequence: CDR1 MGHRA, CDR2 YSYEKL. The CDR3 length is 15 residues. V dropped 8 bases and J dropped 3 bases, with 20 bases sitting between them. CDR3 bases: TGCGCCAGCGCCCCCGTAGGACTAACCCTCTACGAGCAGTACTTC. This sequence encodes CASAPVGLTLYEQYF.

The chain couples TRBV4-3 to TRBJ2-5; D is possibly TRBD1 (6 bases). Trimming left V 0 bases short and J 5 bases short, with 13 bases between. Germline loops: CDR1 LGHNA, CDR2 YSLEER. The CDR3 is 15 amino acids. The CDR3 DNA follows: TGCGCCAGCAGCCAAGACTCAGGGGCCCCGGAGACCCAGTACTTC. This encodes CASSQDSGAPETQYF.

V usage is TRBV6-5 and J usage is TRBJ2-2; D is perhaps TRBD1 (5 bases). V lost 2 bases and J 3 bases, leaving 7 bases between the germline ends. This CDR3 region has 14 residues. CDR1 is MNHEY, CDR2 SVGAGI, per germline. The CDR3 DNA reads as TGTGCCAGCAGTTACGGCAGGGACACCGGGGAGCTGTTTTTT. Its translation is CASSYGRDTGELFF.

The table lists this clone with a count of one. The CDR3 spells CASSNSGDYNEQFF. DNA of the CDR3: TGTGCCAGCAGCAACTCTGGGGACTACAATGAGCAGTTCTTC. The chain links TRBV7-9 to TRBJ2-1; no firm D call. This CDR3 has 14 residues. V was pared by 5 bases and J by 3 bases, with 11 bases between. The germline gives CDR1 SEHNR, CDR2 FQNEAQ (reference sequence).

V usage is TRBV29-1 and J usage is TRBJ2-7; D gene uncertain. Trimming removed 7 bases at V and 6 bases at J, with 10 bases between. Germline V gene sequence: CDR1 SQVTM, CDR2 ANQGSEA. The CDR3 covers 10 residues. CDR3 nucleotides: TGCAGCGCCGTGAGAGGCGAGCAGTACTTC. It yields the protein CSAVRGEQYF.

The genes are TRBV6-5 and TRBJ2-7, with 15 bases that match TRBD2. The CDR3 extends over 16 amino acids. Trimming at V came to 0 bases and at J to 6 bases, leaving 3 bases not matched to a gene. Looked up from germline, CDR1 is MNHEY and CDR2 is SVGAGI. The CDR3 DNA reads as TGTGCCAGCAGTTACTCCGGACTAGCGGGAGGGTCCGAGCAGTACTTC. As protein: CASSYSGLAGGSEQYF.

The V and J genes are TRBV6-1 and TRBJ1-1; no clear D gene. Trimming took off 6 bases at V and 1 base at J, with 9 bases between the two ends. Germline values: CDR1 MNHNS, CDR2 SASEGT. CDR3 length: 13 residues. The CDR3 here is CASSETWNTEAFF. CDR3 nucleotide sequence: TGTGCCAGCAGCGAGACCTGGAACACTGAAGCTTTCTTT.

The chain joins TRBV27 to TRBJ1-5, with 10 bases matching TRBD1. With 6 bases clipped from V and 2 bases from J, the junction kept 10 bases outside the gene matches. This CDR3 has 17 amino acids. Germline V gene sequence: CDR1 MNHEY, CDR2 SMNVEV (reference sequence). This chain's CDR3 is CASRTGTGAYGNQPQHF. The CDR3, as DNA: TGTGCCAGCAGAACCGGGACAGGGGCGTATGGCAATCAGCCCCAGCATTTT.

This clone was counted a single time. This sequence joins TRBV7-9 and TRBJ2-7; D is unresolved. CDR1 is SEHNR, CDR2 FQNEAQ, per germline (reference sequence). V lost 5 bases and J lost 5, with 13 bases in between. The CDR3 consists of 13 residues. The CDR3 DNA is TGTGCCAGCAGCCCCCCCCCGGGCGACGAGCAGTACTTC. It specifies CASSPPPGDEQYF.

This chain joins TRBV14 and TRBJ2-2; unclear D gene. The V and J ends lost 3 bases and 3 bases respectively, with 11 bases between them. From germline, CDR1 is SGHDN and CDR2 FVKESK. The CDR3 is made up of 15 amino acids. The CDR3 is CASSQDRFYTGELFF. In DNA form, the CDR3 reads TGTGCCAGCAGCCAGGATAGATTTTACACCGGGGAGCTGTTTTTT.

The chain recombines TRBV10-2 with TRBJ1-5; weak D call: TRBD1 (6 bases). The CDR3 runs to 15 residues. The germline V and J ends were trimmed by 0 bases and 7 bases, with 13 bases remaining between them. CDR1 WSHSY and CDR2 SAAADI come from the germline V gene. The CDR3 loop reads CASSESVGRGQPQHF. The CDR3 nucleotides read TGCGCCAGCAGTGAGTCTGTAGGGAGGGGGCAGCCCCAGCATTTT.

This chain links TRBV27 with TRBJ1-5, with a tentative D call TRBD1 (6 bases). Per germline, CDR1 MNHEY and CDR2 SMNVEV (reference sequence). Trimming shortened V by 0 bases and J by 5 bases, and 11 bases separated the two germline ends. CDR3 length: 15 amino acids. CDR3 protein: CASSLSRGAHQPQHF. CDR3 bases: TGTGCCAGCAGTTTATCTCGGGGGGCCCATCAGCCCCAGCATTTT.

In this sample, this clone turned up a few times. The rearrangement links TRBV27 to TRBJ1-3, with D hard to call. CDR1 and CDR2 (germline): MNHEY, SMNVEV (reference sequence). With 6 bases removed from V and 3 bases from J, the gap between germline ends came to 9 bases. CDR3 size: 13 residues. CDR3: CASSEGFGNTIYF. The CDR3 DNA sequence: TGTGCCAGCAGCGAGGGTTTTGGAAACACCATATATTTT.

The rearrangement uses TRBV27 and TRBJ1-5, with 7 bases identical to TRBD1. This CDR3 region has 20 residues. Germline trimming cut 5 bases from V and 0 bases from J; bases unmatched to any gene: 19. Germline V lookup: CDR1 MNHEY, CDR2 SMNVEV (reference sequence). CDR3 nucleotide sequence: TGTGCCAGCAGTCCTTCTACCGTAAGGGGGCCCCCGTATAGCAATCAGCCCCAGCATTTT. It encodes CASSPSTVRGPPYSNQPQHF.

The V and J genes are TRBV2 and TRBJ2-5, with TRBD2 identical over 9 bases. Per the germline V gene, CDR1 is SNHLY and CDR2 is FYNNEI. V was clipped by 3 bases and J by 5 bases; unmatched bases: 7. This CDR3 is built from 15 residues. Here the CDR3 DNA reads TGTGCCAGCAGTGATGTACTAGCGGGTCTCGAGACCCAGTACTTC. It translates to CASSDVLAGLETQYF.

The chain joins TRBV5-6 to TRBJ2-2, with a weak D call TRBD1 (6 bases). V lost 3 bases and J 2 bases, leaving 11 bases between the germline ends. This CDR3 spans 15 amino acids. CDR1 and CDR2 from the germline V gene are SGHDT and YYEEEE. CDR3 sequence (DNA): TGTGCCAGCAGCTACGCGACAGGAAACACCGGGGAGCTGTTTTTT. This gives the protein CASSYATGNTGELFF.

This clone has a single count. The rearrangement links TRBV11-2 to TRBJ2-3; D is perhaps TRBD1 (5 bases). The V gene lost 0 bases and the J gene lost 3 bases, with 13 bases spanning the gap. Germline assignment: CDR1 SGHAT and CDR2 FQNNGV. This CDR3 spans 16 amino acids. The CDR3 reads CASSLDFSGLTDTQYF. CDR3 sequence (DNA): TGTGCCAGCAGCTTAGATTTCTCAGGGTTGACAGATACGCAGTATTTT.

A single count supports this clone. Other DNA variants within this sample encode the same CDR3. The J gene is TRBJ1-4, the V gene TRBV27; tentative D call: TRBD1 (6 bases). The length of the CDR3 is 14 residues. The germline gives CDR1 MNHEY, CDR2 SMNVEV (reference sequence). The germline V and J ends were trimmed by 1 base and 5 bases, with 8 bases remaining between them. In nucleotides, the CDR3 is TGTGCCAGCAGTTTATGGGGGGCAAATGAAAAACTGTTTTTT. Translation: CASSLWGANEKLFF.

Only one count was recorded for this clone. The V and J genes are TRBV10-3 and TRBJ2-1; the D gene is possibly TRBD1 (6 bases). CDR1 is ENHRY and CDR2 is SYGVKD in the germline V gene. V dropped 5 bases and J dropped 0 bases, with 14 bases sitting between them. The CDR3 contains 16 residues. The CDR3 DNA reads TGTGCCATCAGTTTCTGGACAGTGAGCTCCTACAATGAGCAGTTCTTC. Its protein product is CAISFWTVSSYNEQFF.

The genes are TRBV5-6 and TRBJ1-1, with 7 bases matching TRBD1. Germline V gene sequence: CDR1 SGHDT, CDR2 YYEEEE. The CDR3 consists of 13 residues. V lost 3 bases to trimming and J lost 7 bases; unmatched junction nucleotides: 6. CDR3 in amino acids: CASSWGDSFEAFF. The CDR3 DNA reads TGTGCCAGCAGCTGGGGGGACAGCTTTGAAGCTTTCTTT.

The chain links TRBV19 to TRBJ1-6, with D unresolved. Germline-derived CDR1 and CDR2 are LNHDA and SQIVND (reference sequence). The CDR3 contains 15 residues. With 4 bases removed from V and 6 bases from J, the gap between germline ends came to 13 bases. As DNA, the CDR3 is TGTGCCAGTAGTAAGAGGGAGGGTACTAATTCACCCCTCCACTTT. Its translation: CASSKREGTNSPLHF.